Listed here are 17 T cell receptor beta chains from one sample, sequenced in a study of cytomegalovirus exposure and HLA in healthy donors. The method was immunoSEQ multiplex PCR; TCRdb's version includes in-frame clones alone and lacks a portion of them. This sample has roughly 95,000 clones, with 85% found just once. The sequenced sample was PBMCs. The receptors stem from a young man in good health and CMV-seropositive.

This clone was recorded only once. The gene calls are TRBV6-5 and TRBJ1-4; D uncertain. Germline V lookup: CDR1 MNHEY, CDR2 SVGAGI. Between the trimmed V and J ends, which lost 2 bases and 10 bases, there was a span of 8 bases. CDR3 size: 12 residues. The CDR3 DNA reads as TGTGCCAGCAGTTACCGGGGAGGAAAACTGTTTTTT. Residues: CASSYRGGKLFF.

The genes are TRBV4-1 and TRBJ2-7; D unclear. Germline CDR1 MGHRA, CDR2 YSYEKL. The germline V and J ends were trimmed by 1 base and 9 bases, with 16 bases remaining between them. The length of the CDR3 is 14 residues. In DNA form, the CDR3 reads TGCGCCAGCAGCCAAGGGGCAGGTTTCCTCGGGCAGTACTTC. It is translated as CASSQGAGFLGQYF.

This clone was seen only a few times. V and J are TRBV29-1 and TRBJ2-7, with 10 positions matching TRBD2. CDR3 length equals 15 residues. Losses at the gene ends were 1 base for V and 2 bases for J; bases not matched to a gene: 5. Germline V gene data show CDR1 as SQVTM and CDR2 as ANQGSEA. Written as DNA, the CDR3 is TGCAGCGTTGAAGTCCTAGCGGGAGACCCCTACGAGCAGTACTTC. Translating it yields CSVEVLAGDPYEQYF.

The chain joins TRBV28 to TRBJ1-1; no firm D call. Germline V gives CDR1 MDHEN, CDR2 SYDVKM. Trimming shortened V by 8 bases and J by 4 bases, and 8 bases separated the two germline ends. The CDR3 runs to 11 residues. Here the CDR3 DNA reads TGTGCCAGCCGGGAATCCACTGAAGCTTTCTTT. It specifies CASRESTEAFF.

The CDR3 protein is CASSLGITGAWEQYF. CDR3 bases: TGTGCCAGCAGCTTAGGTATCACAGGGGCTTGGGAGCAGTACTTC. This sequence joins TRBV7-9 and TRBJ2-7; 7 nucleotides line up with TRBD1. Germline V gene lookup returns CDR1 SEHNR and CDR2 FQNEAQ (reference sequence). This CDR3 contains 15 residues. V shed 1 base and J 7 bases; nucleotides not matched to a gene: 10.

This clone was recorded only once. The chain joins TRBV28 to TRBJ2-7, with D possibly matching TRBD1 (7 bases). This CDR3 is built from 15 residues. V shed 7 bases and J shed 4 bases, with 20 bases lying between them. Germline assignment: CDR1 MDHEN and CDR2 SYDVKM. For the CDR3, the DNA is TGTGCCAGCACCTCTAAAGGAGGGGGCACTTACGAGCAGTACTTC. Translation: CASTSKGGGTYEQYF.

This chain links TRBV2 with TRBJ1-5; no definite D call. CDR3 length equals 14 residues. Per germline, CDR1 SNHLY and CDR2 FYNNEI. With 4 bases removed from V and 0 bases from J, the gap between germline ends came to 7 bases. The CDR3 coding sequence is TGTGCCAGCAGTGCCGTGTATAGCAATCAGCCCCAGCATTTT. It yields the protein CASSAVYSNQPQHF.

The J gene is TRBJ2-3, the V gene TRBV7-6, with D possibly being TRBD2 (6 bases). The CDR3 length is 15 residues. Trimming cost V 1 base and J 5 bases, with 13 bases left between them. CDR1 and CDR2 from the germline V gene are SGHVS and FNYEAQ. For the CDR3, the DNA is TGTGCCAGCAGCTTAGGCCCGGGAGAGAGAGATACGCAGTATTTT. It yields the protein CASSLGPGERDTQYF.

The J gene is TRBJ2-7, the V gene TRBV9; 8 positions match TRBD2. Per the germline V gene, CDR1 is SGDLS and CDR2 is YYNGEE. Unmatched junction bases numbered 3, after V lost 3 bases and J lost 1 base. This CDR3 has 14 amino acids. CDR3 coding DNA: TGTGCCAGCAGCGAGACTAGCGAGTCCTACGAGCAGTACTTC. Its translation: CASSETSESYEQYF.

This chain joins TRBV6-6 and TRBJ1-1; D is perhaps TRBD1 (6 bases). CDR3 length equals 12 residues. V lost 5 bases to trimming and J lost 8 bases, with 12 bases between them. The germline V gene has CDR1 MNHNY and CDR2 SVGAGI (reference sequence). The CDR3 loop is CASSPKDREAFF. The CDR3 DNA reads TGTGCCAGCAGTCCCAAAGACAGGGAAGCTTTCTTT.

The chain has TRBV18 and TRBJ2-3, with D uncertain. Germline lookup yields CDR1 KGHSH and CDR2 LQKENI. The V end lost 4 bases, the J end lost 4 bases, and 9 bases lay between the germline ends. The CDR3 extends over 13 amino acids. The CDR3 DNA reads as TGTGCCAGCTCACTCGCAGTCGCAGATACGCAGTATTTT. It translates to CASSLAVADTQYF.

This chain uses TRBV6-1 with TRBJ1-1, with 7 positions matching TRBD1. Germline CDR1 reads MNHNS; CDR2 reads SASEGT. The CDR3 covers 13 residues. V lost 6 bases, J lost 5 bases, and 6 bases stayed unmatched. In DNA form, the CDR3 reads TGTGCCAGCAGGGATAGACAGGGTACTGAAGCTTTCTTT. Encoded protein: CASRDRQGTEAFF.

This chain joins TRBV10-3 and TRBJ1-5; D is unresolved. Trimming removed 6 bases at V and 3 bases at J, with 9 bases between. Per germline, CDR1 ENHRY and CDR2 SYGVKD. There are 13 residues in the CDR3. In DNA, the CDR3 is TGTGCCATCAGGCCTACCCACAATCAGCCCCAGCATTTT. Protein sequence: CAIRPTHNQPQHF.

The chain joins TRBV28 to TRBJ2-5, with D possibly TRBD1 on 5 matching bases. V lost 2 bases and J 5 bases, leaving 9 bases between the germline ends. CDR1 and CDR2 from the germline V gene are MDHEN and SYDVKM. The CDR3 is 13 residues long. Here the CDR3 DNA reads TGTGCCAGCAGTTTAGGGGCCGGGGAGACCCAGTACTTC. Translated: CASSLGAGETQYF.

The CDR3 loop reads CASSLPLAGQYEQYV. As DNA, the CDR3 is TGTGCCAGCAGCTTGCCGCTAGCGGGGCAATACGAGCAGTACGTC. The V gene is TRBV5-8, the J gene TRBJ2-7, with 9 positions matching TRBD2. The CDR3 loop spans 15 amino acids. The V gene end was trimmed by 1 base and the J gene end by 4 bases; junction bases not matched to a gene: 6. In germline, CDR1 is SGHTS, CDR2 YDEGEE.

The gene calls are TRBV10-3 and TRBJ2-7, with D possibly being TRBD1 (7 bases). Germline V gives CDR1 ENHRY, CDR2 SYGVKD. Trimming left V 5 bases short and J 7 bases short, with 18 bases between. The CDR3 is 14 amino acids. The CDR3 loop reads CAISTGARGREQYF. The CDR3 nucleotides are TGTGCCATCAGTACAGGGGCCCGGGGGAGGGAGCAGTACTTC.

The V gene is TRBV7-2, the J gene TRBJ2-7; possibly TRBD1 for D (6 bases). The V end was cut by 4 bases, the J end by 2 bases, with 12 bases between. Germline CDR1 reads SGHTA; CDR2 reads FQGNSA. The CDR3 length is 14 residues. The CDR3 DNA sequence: TGTGCCAGCAGCTCAGGGGTCGGAGCCTACGAGCAGTACGTC. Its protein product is CASSSGVGAYEQYV.